What follows describes a single TCR beta chain. The germline V gene encodes CDR1 SQVTM and CDR2 ANQGSEA. This CDR3 is built from 14 residues. Trimming shortened V by 7 bases and J by 0 bases, and 13 bases separated the two germline ends. The sample comes from a study of blood T cell repertoires in COVID-19. Study background: Samples taken during acute and convalescent COVID-19 were collected in the United States, Italy and Spain. Sources were T cells, B-cell-depleted T cells, or PBMCs; the material itself was cDNA or gDNA.

Original processing notes: Estimation of nucleated cell counts was performed using reference gene primer amplification. Some clones are missing from TCRdb's copy, which holds only in-frame ones; the method was immunoSEQ multiplex PCR. V and J calls and clone size come straight from that table; D and trimming were deduced from the DNA. The profile covers tens of thousands of clones, with around 82% appearing a single time and over 7.5% taken by the ten largest. The TCR comes from a woman over 75 with acute or convalescent COVID-19. Sample: peripheral blood. This sequence joins TRBV29-1 and TRBJ1-5, with D tentatively TRBD1 (6 bases). The CDR3 sequence is CSAPDRNSNQPQHF. CDR3 coding DNA: TGCAGCGCCCCGGACAGAAATAGCAATCAGCCCCAGCATTTT.